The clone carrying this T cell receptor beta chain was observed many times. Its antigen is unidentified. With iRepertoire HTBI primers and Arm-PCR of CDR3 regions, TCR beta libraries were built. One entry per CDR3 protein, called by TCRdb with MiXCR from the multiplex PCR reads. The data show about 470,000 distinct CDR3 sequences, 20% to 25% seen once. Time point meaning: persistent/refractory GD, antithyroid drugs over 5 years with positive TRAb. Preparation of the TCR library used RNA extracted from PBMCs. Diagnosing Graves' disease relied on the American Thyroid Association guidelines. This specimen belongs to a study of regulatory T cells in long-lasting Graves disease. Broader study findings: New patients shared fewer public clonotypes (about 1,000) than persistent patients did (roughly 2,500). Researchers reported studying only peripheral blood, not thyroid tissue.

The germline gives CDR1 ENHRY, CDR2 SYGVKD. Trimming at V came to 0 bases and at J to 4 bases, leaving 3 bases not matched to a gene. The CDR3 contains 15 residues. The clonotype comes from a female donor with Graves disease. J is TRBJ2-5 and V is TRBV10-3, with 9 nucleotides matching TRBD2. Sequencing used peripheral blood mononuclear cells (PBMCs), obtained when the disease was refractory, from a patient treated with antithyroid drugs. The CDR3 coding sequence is TGTGCCATCAGTGAGTCCCCGACTAGCGGAGAGACCCAGTACTTC. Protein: CAISESPTSGETQYF.